The subject of this entry is one T cell receptor beta chain. Its specificity is not known. TCRdb's table, derived via immunoSEQ multiplex PCR, lists solely in-frame clones and lacks some. The table lists tens of thousands of clones, 79% of them singletons. This entry is derived from a study of OX40 agonist ivuxolimab in advanced cancers. Study details: Patients received intravenous ivuxolimab every 2 weeks at 0.01 to 10 mg/kg. Three patients, one with hepatocellular carcinoma and two with cutaneous melanoma, achieved partial responses.

Points from the study as a whole: Average numbers of expanded clones were greater in CD8+ T cells than in CD4+. The antigens recognized by the expanded peripheral T cells, that is their antigen specificity, were not determined.

The specimen comprised CD4+ or CD8+ T cells sorted from blood, sampled in a trial of the OX40 agonist ivuxolimab. The source of this sequence is an adult with an advanced solid tumor such as melanoma, head and neck, liver or kidney cancer.

The CDR3 coding sequence is TGTGCCAGCAGCTCTGGACTAGCGGGAGGATCCGGGGAGCTGTTTTTT. Its protein product is CASSSGLAGGSGELFF. This chain joins TRBV13 and TRBJ2-2; 14 bases are a match to TRBD2. The CDR3 loop spans 16 amino acids. Unmatched junction bases numbered 4, after V lost 4 bases and J lost 6 bases. The germline CDR1 and CDR2 sequences are PRHDT and FYEKMQ (reference sequence).